This T cell receptor (beta chain) was documented in a study of cytomegalovirus exposure and HLA in healthy donors. Study observations and caveats: Cytomegalovirus association was listed for 150 or so TCR beta chains.

Likely unrecorded immune exposures existed in these nominally healthy donors. PCR used 60 Vbeta primers and 13 Jbeta primers. The protocol was immunoSEQ multiplex PCR, while the TCRdb copy is restricted to in-frame clones and leaves out a portion. Of over 200,000 clones in the sample, more than 85% were seen once. The length of the CDR3 is 16 residues. Worth noting for this clone: Its antigen remains unidentified.

The V gene is TRBV21-1, the J gene TRBJ1-5. TRBV21-1 is a known pseudogene. The source of this sequence is a woman aged 18-29 years in good health and CMV-seronegative. Input material: PBMCs. The CDR3 DNA is TGTGCCAGCAGCCGCTGGGGGGTGAGGGAGGTTCAGCCCCAGCATTTT. Translated, it gives CASSRWGVREVQPQHF.